The source of this TCR beta chain is a study of T cells in Graves' hyperthyroidism and ophthalmopathy. V was pared by 3 bases and J by 0 bases, with 9 bases between. Germline V gene data show CDR1 as MNHEY and CDR2 as SMNVEV (reference sequence). The CDR3 is 15 residues long. Amplified TCR beta CDR3 regions came from RNA transcripts. Researchers ran a first-round RT-PCR on the TCR CDR3 using the HTBI primer set. TCRdb independently ran MiXCR on the multiplex PCR reads; one entry per CDR3 protein. The sample holds about 640,000 distinct CDR3 sequences; roughly 15% are singletons and the top ten take under 15%. Ten or more counts support this clonotype.

The J gene is TRBJ1-3, the V gene TRBV27, with no clear D. This clonotype was obtained from a woman aged 50 to 60 with Graves' ophthalmopathy. The sample taken for sequencing was blood. CDR3 bases: TGTGCCAGCAGTTTCTCTCGCAACTCTGGAAACACCATATATTTT. As protein: CASSFSRNSGNTIYF.